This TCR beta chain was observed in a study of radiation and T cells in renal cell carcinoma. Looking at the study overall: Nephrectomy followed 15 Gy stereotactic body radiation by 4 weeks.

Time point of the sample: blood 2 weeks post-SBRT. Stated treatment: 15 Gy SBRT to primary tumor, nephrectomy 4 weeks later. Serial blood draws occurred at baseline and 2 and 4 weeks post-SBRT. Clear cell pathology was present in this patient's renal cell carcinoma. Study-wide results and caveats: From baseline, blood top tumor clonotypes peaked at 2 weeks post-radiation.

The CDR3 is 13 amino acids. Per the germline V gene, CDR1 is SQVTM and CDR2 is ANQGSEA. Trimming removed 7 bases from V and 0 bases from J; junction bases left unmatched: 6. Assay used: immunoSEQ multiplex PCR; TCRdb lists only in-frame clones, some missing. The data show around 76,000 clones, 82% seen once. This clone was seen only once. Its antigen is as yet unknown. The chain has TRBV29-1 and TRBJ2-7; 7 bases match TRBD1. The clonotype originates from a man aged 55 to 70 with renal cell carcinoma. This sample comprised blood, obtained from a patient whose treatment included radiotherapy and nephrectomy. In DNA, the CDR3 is TGCAGCGCCCGGACAGGATCCTCCTACGAGCAGTACTTC. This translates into CSARTGSSYEQYF.